This T cell receptor beta chain was sequenced in a study of CXCR3-negative and CXCR3-positive naive CD8 T cells. Study-level background: Sequencing yielded approximately 130 million TRB reads, roughly 1.5 +/- 0.3 million per library. Whole-study results and caveats: Naive cells with CXCR3 showed TRB CDR3s that were more hydrophobic than those in CXCR3-negative naive cells. No difference in surface CD5 was seen between naive subsets, and TCR strength was inferred from TRB CDR3 properties. Similarly elevated diversity marked both naive subsets, with memory CD8+ cells showing far lower diversity. Similar TRBV-TRBJ gene usage was seen in naive CXCR3-negative and CXCR3-positive cells, but not in memory cells.

The authors prepared UMI-labeled TRB cDNA libraries by 5' RACE. TCRdb reanalyzed the 5' RACE reads, giving one entry per CDR3 protein sequence and no DNA. The repertoire table contains roughly 110,000 distinct CDR3 sequences. This CDR3 has 13 amino acids. Germline values: CDR1 MNHEY, CDR2 SVGAGI. Points on this clonotype: Its antigen is unidentified.

The sequence was obtained from a human donor in good health. Some clones in this sample may be carry-over from other donors' samples. The V call is TRBV6-5, the J call TRBJ2-5; TCRdb proposes TRBD2, but this gene call is untestable without DNA. The sample comprised naive CXCR3+ CD8+ T cells from blood. Subset noted: CD45RO-CCR7+CD27+CD95- naive CD8+ T cells expressing CXCR3 (TNR3+). The CDR3 region is CASSNDGGETQYF.